Detailed here is one T cell receptor (beta chain). Its antigen remains unidentified. Data came from immunoSEQ multiplex PCR; TCRdb stores just in-frame clones and leaves some out. The sample shows about 64,000 clones, 80% to 95% of them seen only once. This record belongs to a study of OX40 agonist ivuxolimab in advanced cancers. Study-level findings and limits: More expanded clones were seen, on average, in CD8+ T cells than in CD4+. CD4+ and CD8+ T cells in blood underwent clonal expansion by week 6 at 0.1 to 3.0 mg/kg. Antigen specificity of clonally expanded peripheral T cells was not established.

Sequencing was performed on CD4+ or CD8+ T cells sorted from blood, taken in a trial of the OX40 agonist ivuxolimab. The receptor was isolated from an adult with an advanced solid tumor such as melanoma, head and neck, liver or kidney cancer.

This CDR3 reads CASSHRDGYMNTEAFF. The CDR3, as DNA: TGCGCCAGCAGCCACCGGGACGGATATATGAACACTGAAGCTTTCTTT. J is TRBJ1-1 and V is TRBV5-1, with a weak D call TRBD1 (5 bases). The V end lost 4 bases, the J end lost 0 bases, and 16 bases lay between the germline ends. Germline V lookup: CDR1 SGHRS, CDR2 YFSETQ. The CDR3 consists of 16 residues.